The 15 T cell receptor beta chains below all came from one sample that was sequenced in a study of cytomegalovirus exposure and HLA in healthy donors. PCR was performed using 60 Vbeta and 13 Jbeta primers. Sequencing used immunoSEQ multiplex PCR; TCRdb keeps in-frame clones, though not all of them. Here the sample spans around 93,000 clones, 65% to 90% being singletons. The sequencing input was PBMCs. Receptors originate from a man aged 25 to 40 in good health and CMV-seropositive.

The rearrangement links TRBV5-4 to TRBJ2-5, with 10 bases identical to TRBD2. This CDR3 region has 14 residues. V gave up 3 bases and J gave up 4 bases; unmatched junction bases: 3. Germline assignment: CDR1 SGHNT and CDR2 YYREEE (reference sequence). In DNA form, the CDR3 reads TGTGCCAGCAGCTCCGTAGCGGGAGGAGAGACCCAGTACTTC. Translated, it gives CASSSVAGGETQYF.

The V and J genes are TRBV2 and TRBJ1-4; D perhaps matches TRBD1 (6 bases). The CDR3 is made up of 14 amino acids. Germline V gene sequence: CDR1 SNHLY, CDR2 FYNNEI. The ends were cut back, 5 bases at V and 8 bases at J, with 15 bases in the middle. The CDR3 sequence is CASSTQGLSEKLFF. For the CDR3, the DNA is TGTGCCAGCAGTACACAGGGCCTAAGCGAAAAACTGTTTTTT. The variable domain in full, completed from reference TRBV2 and TRBJ1-4, reads EPEVTQTPSHQVTQMGQEVILRCVPISNHLYFYWYRQILGQKVEFLVSFYNNEISEKSEIFDDQFSVERPDGSNFTLKIRSTKLEDSAMYFCASSTQGLSEKLFFGSGTQLSVL.

The chain links TRBV7-2 to TRBJ2-3; 7 nucleotides line up with TRBD2. Trimming took 8 bases from V and 2 from J; bases not matched to a gene: 1. There are 12 residues in the CDR3. Germline CDR1 reads SGHTA; CDR2 reads FQGNSA. CDR3 amino acids: CASQRDTDTQYF. Here the CDR3 DNA reads TGTGCCAGCCAGCGGGACACAGATACGCAGTATTTT.

CDR3 loop: CASSQGLAGNEQFF. The CDR3 nucleotides are TGTGCCAGCTCACAAGGACTAGCGGGGAATGAGCAGTTCTTC. V and J are TRBV18 and TRBJ2-1; 12 bases fit TRBD2. J lost 7 bases, V lost 4 bases, and 2 bases had no gene match. CDR1 is KGHSH and CDR2 is LQKENI in the germline V gene. This CDR3 contains 14 residues.

This chain connects TRBV6-6 to TRBJ2-2, with 10 positions matching TRBD1. From germline, CDR1 is MNHNY and CDR2 SVGAGI (reference sequence). CDR3 length equals 16 residues. V trimming: 5 bases; J trimming: 2 bases; junction bases outside the gene matches: 5. CDR3 bases: TGTGCCAGCAGTCCGGGACAGGGGATCAACACCGGGGAGCTGTTTTTT. The encoded protein is CASSPGQGINTGELFF.

In nucleotides, the CDR3 is TGTGCCAGCAGCTCGTGGGGGCAACCAGGGGGCACCGACCAAGAGACCCAGTACTTC. Its translation is CASSSWGQPGGTDQETQYF. The J gene is TRBJ2-5, the V gene TRBV7-2, with 8 bases lining up with TRBD1. The V gene end was trimmed by 4 bases and the J gene end by 0 bases; junction bases not matched to a gene: 16. The CDR3 sequence is 19 residues long. Germline CDR1 and CDR2: SGHTA and FQGNSA.

This sequence joins TRBV7-9 and TRBJ2-1; a possible D gene is TRBD2 (5 bases). The V gene lost 1 base and the J gene lost 7 bases, with 20 bases spanning the gap. Germline CDR1 is SEHNR and CDR2 is FQNEAQ (reference sequence). The CDR3 is made up of 17 amino acids. The CDR3 DNA sequence: TGTGCCAGCAGCTTAGTGCAGTGGGAAAAGCGGTGGAATGAGCAGTTCTTC. It specifies CASSLVQWEKRWNEQFF.

V gene TRBV6-4 combines with J gene TRBJ2-6; 10 nucleotides line up with TRBD2. From germline, CDR1 is MRHNA and CDR2 SNTAGT. This CDR3 has 18 residues. The V and J ends lost 4 bases and 0 bases, in that order; junction bases with no gene match: 6. In nucleotides, the CDR3 is TGTGCCAGCAGTGGGACTAGCGGCTTGGGCTCTGGGGCCAACGTCCTGACTTTC. Its translation is CASSGTSGLGSGANVLTF.

In this sample, this clone turned up a few times. The chain combines TRBV5-6 with TRBJ1-5; weak D call: TRBD1 (5 bases). This CDR3 has 12 amino acids. The V gene lost 3 bases and the J gene lost 9 bases, with 10 bases spanning the gap. Per germline, CDR1 SGHDT and CDR2 YYEEEE. The DNA of the CDR3 is TGTGCCAGCAGCTATAGGGGTGGGCCCCAGCATTTT. As protein: CASSYRGGPQHF.

The sample holds a few counts of this clone. The chain joins TRBV18 to TRBJ2-5, with TRBD1 matching 9 bases. The J call is uncertain, as TRBJ2-7 better fits the DNA end. Germline V CDR1 and CDR2: KGHSH, LQKENI. The CDR3 covers 13 residues. CDR3 sequence (DNA): TGTGCCAGCTCAGGGACAGGGAACTACGAGCAGTACTTC. It yields the protein CASSGTGNYEQYF.

The V and J genes are TRBV9 and TRBJ2-1, with 7 positions matching TRBD2. CDR1 is SGDLS and CDR2 is YYNGEE in the germline V gene. The CDR3 length is 15 residues. Germline trimming cut 1 base from V and 5 bases from J; bases unmatched to any gene: 6. The CDR3 is CASSVHTSVNNEQFF. In DNA, the CDR3 is TGTGCCAGCAGCGTACATACTAGCGTCAACAATGAGCAGTTCTTC.

This rearrangement joins TRBV7-9 to TRBJ2-2; D unclear. Germline CDR1 reads SEHNR; CDR2 reads FQNEAQ (reference sequence). The CDR3 sequence is 14 residues long. V was trimmed by 4 bases and J by 4 bases, leaving 10 bases between them. As DNA, the CDR3 is TGTGCCAGCAGCTCCCAAACAATCACCGGGGAGCTGTTTTTT. It codes for CASSSQTITGELFF.

This clone was found a few times. The rearrangement uses TRBV15 and TRBJ1-1; no definite D call. The length of the CDR3 is 13 residues. Germline CDR1 LNHNV, CDR2 YYDKDF (reference sequence). V lost 3 bases to trimming and J lost 8 bases, with 13 bases between them. The CDR3: CATSSFRSGEAFF. Written as DNA, the CDR3 is TGTGCCACCAGCAGCTTCAGATCGGGGGAAGCTTTCTTT.

The gene calls are TRBV28 and TRBJ1-4; 7 bases agree with TRBD1. V shed 6 bases and J 7 bases; nucleotides not matched to a gene: 11. Germline V gene data show CDR1 as MDHEN and CDR2 as SYDVKM. This CDR3 is 15 amino acids long. The CDR3 region has the DNA TGTGCCAGCAGGTCCTCCGAGACAGGGATTGAAAAACTGTTTTTT. Protein: CASRSSETGIEKLFF.

The gene calls are TRBV25-1 and TRBJ2-1, with D possibly being TRBD2 (5 bases). The CDR3 extends over 14 amino acids. Germline V lookup: CDR1 MGHDK, CDR2 SYGVNS. With 6 bases removed from V and 0 bases from J, the gap between germline ends came to 9 bases. The CDR3 DNA is TGTGCCAGCAGGGCTGGACTCTCCTACAATGAGCAGTTCTTC. Encoded protein: CASRAGLSYNEQFF.